These 5 T cell receptor beta chains share one sample of origin, sequenced in a study of T cell repertoires in cytomegalovirus infection. Each CDR3 protein gets one entry after TCRdb re-called the reads with MiXCR. Of around 130,000 distinct CDR3 sequences listed, 8% to 9% were seen once; the top ten hold over 9%. Sequenced sample: PBMCs. The receptors shown here come from a human donor in good health (CMV status not recorded). Some clones in this sample may be carry-over from other donors' samples.

There are many counts of this clonotype. This sequence joins TRBV6-2 or TRBV6-3 and TRBJ2-3; D is tentatively TRBD1 or TRBD2 (5 bases each). Germline CDR1 reads MNHEY; CDR2 reads SVGEGT. CDR3 size: 14 residues. The germline V and J ends were trimmed by 3 bases and 5 bases, with 12 bases remaining between them. The CDR3, as DNA: TGTGCCAGCAGTTATGGGACCTTACAAGATACGCAGTATTTT. It encodes CASSYGTLQDTQYF.

In this sample, this clonotype turned up many times. The V and J genes are TRBV7-2 and TRBJ2-3; D perhaps matches TRBD2 (5 bases). Looked up from germline, CDR1 is SGHTA and CDR2 is FQGNSA. The V end lost 5 bases, the J end lost 6 bases, and 9 bases lay between the germline ends. CDR3 length: 12 residues. The CDR3 here is CASSPRGDTQYF. CDR3 coding DNA: TGTGCCAGCAGCCCACGAGGGGATACGCAGTATTTT. Based on the CDR3 plus reference TRBV7-2 and TRBJ2-3, the full variable domain is GAGVSQSPSNKVTEKGKDVELRCDPISGHTALYWYRQSLGQGLEFLIYFQGNSAPDKSGLPSDRFSAERTGGSVSTLTIQRTQQEDSAVYLCASSPRGDTQYFGPGTRLTVL.

This clonotype was recorded at least ten times. V is TRBV28 and J is TRBJ1-5; perhaps TRBD1 as D (5 bases). The CDR3 extends over 15 amino acids. Trimming took 3 bases from V and 5 from J, leaving 14 bases between them. The germline CDR1 and CDR2 sequences are MDHEN and SYDVKM. CDR3 amino acids: CASSLGESGYQPQHF. The CDR3 DNA sequence: TGTGCCAGCAGTTTGGGGGAGTCAGGGTATCAGCCCCAGCATTTT.

At least ten counts were recorded for this clonotype. The V call is TRBV7-2, the J call TRBJ1-6; D unresolved. The CDR3 is 14 amino acids. Germline V lookup: CDR1 SGHTA, CDR2 FQGNSA. V shed 3 bases and J shed 7 bases, with 10 bases lying between them. CDR3 sequence: CASSFGGENSPLHF. CDR3 nucleotides: TGTGCCAGCAGCTTCGGCGGGGAAAATTCACCCCTCCACTTT.

This clonotype was observed a few times. The rearrangement joins TRBV7-9 to TRBJ2-7; D is undetermined. CDR3 length equals 14 residues. The V end lost 6 bases, the J end lost 7 bases, and 19 bases lay between the germline ends. Germline values: CDR1 SEHNR, CDR2 FQNEAQ (reference sequence). This CDR3 reads CASSQPGQKREQYF. CDR3 nucleotide sequence: TGTGCCAGCAGTCAACCGGGCCAAAAACGGGAGCAGTACTTC.